This T cell receptor beta chain was recovered during a study of Graves' ophthalmopathy and Graves' hyperthyroidism. The overall study: No ophthalmopathy within 18 months of follow-up signified stable hyperthyroidism.

Study-level points and caveats: Detected in blood as well were most expanded thyroid clonotypes with frequency above 0.001.

Scientists amplified the TCR beta CDR3 regions from RNA transcripts. Investigators did first-round RT-PCR with HTBI primers, then second-round multiplex PCR. TCRdb reprocessed the multiplex PCR reads with MiXCR, giving one entry per CDR3 protein. The repertoire has about 590,000 distinct CDR3 sequences, under 45% of them found once; the top ten carry about 4.6%. This clonotype was counted many times. Its cognate antigen is unknown. Excluded were patients with other autoimmune diseases, uncontrolled infections, pregnancy or lactation. Germline V CDR1 and CDR2: SGHVS, FQNEAQ. The CDR3 has 15 amino acids. Trimming took 3 bases from V and 4 from J, leaving 12 bases between them.

Material: peripheral blood or thyroid tissue (not recorded which). The chain links TRBV7-8 to TRBJ2-2; a possible D gene is TRBD1 (6 bases). This clonotype was sampled from an adult man with Graves' hyperthyroidism. The CDR3 sequence: CASSLITGSTGELFF. The CDR3 DNA is TGTGCCAGCAGCTTGATTACAGGGAGCACCGGGGAGCTGTTTTTT.